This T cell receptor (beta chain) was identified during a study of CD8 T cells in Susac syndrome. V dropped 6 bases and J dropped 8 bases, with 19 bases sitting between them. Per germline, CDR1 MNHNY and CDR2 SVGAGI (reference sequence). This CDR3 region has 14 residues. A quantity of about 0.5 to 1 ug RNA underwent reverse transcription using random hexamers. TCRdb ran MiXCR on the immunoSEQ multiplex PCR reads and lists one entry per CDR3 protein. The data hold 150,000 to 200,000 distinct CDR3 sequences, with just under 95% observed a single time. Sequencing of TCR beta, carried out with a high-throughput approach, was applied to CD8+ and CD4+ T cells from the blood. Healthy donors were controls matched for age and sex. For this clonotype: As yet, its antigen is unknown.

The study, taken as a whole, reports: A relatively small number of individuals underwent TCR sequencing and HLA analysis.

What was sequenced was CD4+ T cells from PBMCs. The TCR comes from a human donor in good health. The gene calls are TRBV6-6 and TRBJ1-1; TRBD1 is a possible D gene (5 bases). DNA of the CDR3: TGTGCCAGCAGCCCACAATCCGGCCGGGACGAAGCTTTCTTT. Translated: CASSPQSGRDEAFF.